Sample share makes the clone carrying this T cell receptor (beta chain) large. This sample is drawn from a study of liver allograft versus peripheral blood T cells. Study-level information: T cell receptor repertoires in transplanted livers were compared with those in recipients' peripheral blood.

TCRdb redid the calling of the reads with MiXCR, one entry per CDR3 protein. The data contain 2,100 or so distinct CDR3 sequences, around 15% of them singletons. This clonotype originated in a human patient who had a liver transplant. These T cells may partly come from the graft donor.

The CDR3 nucleotides read TGTGCCAGCAGTACGACAGAGAGGAGCTCCTATAATTCACCCCTCCACTTT. Protein sequence: CASSTTERSSYNSPLHF. The V gene is TRBV27, the J gene TRBJ1-6; possibly TRBD1 for D (5 bases). With 5 bases removed from V and 0 bases from J, the gap between germline ends came to 14 bases. Germline lookup yields CDR1 MNHEY and CDR2 SMNVEV (reference sequence). The CDR3 runs to 17 residues.